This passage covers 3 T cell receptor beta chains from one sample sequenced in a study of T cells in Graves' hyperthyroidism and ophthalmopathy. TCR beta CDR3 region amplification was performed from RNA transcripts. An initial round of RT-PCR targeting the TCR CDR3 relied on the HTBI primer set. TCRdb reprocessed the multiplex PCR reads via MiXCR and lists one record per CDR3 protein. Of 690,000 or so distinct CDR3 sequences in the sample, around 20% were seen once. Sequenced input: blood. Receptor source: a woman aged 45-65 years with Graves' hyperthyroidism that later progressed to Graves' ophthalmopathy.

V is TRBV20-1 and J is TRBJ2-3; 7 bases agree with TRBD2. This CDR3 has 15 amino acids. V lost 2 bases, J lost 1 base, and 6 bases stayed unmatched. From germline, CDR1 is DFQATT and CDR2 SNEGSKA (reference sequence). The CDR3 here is CSARPRGGGTDTQYF. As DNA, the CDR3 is TGCAGTGCTAGACCCCGCGGGGGTGGCACAGATACGCAGTATTTT.

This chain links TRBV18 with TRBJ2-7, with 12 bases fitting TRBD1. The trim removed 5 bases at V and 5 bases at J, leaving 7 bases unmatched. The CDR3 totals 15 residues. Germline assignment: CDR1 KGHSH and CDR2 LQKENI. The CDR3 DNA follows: TGTGCCAGCTCAGCTGCCGGGACAGGGGGCGACGAGCAGTACTTC. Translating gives CASSAAGTGGDEQYF.

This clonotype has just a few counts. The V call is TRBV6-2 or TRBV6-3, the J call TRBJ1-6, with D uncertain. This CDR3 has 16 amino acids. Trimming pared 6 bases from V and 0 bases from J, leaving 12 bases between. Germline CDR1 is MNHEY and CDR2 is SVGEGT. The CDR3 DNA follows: TGTGCCAGCAGCCGGCCCAATCGCTCCTATAATTCACCCCTCCACTTT. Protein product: CASSRPNRSYNSPLHF.